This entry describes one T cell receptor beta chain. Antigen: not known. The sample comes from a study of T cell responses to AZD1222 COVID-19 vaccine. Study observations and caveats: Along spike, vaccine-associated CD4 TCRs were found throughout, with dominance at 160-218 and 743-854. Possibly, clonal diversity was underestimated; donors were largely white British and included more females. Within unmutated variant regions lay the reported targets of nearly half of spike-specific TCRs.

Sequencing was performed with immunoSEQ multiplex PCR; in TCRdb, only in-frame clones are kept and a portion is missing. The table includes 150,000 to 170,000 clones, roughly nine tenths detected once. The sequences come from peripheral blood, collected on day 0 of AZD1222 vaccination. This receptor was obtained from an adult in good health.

The CDR3 reads CASSLEAGSYEQYF. The CDR3 DNA is TGTGCCAGCAGCTTGGAGGCAGGCTCCTACGAGCAGTACTTC. V is TRBV11-3 and J is TRBJ2-7; a possible D gene is TRBD2 (5 bases). Between the trimmed V and J ends, which lost 3 bases and 0 bases, there was a span of 9 bases. Germline lookup yields CDR1 SGHNT and CDR2 YENEEA. The CDR3 loop spans 14 amino acids.